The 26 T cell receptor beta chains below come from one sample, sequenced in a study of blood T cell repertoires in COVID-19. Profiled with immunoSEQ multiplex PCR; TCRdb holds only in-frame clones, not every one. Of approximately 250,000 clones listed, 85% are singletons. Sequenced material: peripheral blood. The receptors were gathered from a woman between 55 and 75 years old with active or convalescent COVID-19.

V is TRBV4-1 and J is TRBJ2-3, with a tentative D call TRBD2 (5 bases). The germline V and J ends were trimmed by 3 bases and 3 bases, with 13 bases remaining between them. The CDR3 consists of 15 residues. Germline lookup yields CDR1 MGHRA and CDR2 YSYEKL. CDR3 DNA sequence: TGCGCCAGCAGCCATCTAGCAGGCCGGACAGATACGCAGTATTTT. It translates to CASSHLAGRTDTQYF.

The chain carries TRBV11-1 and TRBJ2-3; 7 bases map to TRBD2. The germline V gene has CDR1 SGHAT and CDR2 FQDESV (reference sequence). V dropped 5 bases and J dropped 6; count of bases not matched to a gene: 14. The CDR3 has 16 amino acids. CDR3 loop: CASSLTEPGLSDTQYF. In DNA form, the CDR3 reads TGTGCCAGCAGCCTCACTGAACCGGGACTATCCGATACGCAGTATTTT.

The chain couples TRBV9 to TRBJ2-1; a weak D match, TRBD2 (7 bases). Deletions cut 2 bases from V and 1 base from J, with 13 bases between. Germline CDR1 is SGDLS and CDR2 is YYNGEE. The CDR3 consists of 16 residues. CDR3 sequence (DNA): TGTGCCAGCAGCGTGAGGGGGACTATGTCCTACAATGAGCAGTTCTTC. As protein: CASSVRGTMSYNEQFF.

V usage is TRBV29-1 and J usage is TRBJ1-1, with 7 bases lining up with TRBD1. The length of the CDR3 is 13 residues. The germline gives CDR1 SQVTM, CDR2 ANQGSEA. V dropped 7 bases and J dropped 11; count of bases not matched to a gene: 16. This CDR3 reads CSAVQTAPRGAFF. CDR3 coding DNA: TGCAGCGCCGTCCAGACGGCGCCCAGGGGGGCTTTCTTT.

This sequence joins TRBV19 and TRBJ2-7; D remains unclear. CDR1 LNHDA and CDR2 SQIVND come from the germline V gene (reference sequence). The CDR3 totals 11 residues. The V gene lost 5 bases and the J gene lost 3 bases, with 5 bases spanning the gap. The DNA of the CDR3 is TGTGCCAGTAGTGACAACTACGAGCAGTACTTC. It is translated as CASSDNYEQYF.

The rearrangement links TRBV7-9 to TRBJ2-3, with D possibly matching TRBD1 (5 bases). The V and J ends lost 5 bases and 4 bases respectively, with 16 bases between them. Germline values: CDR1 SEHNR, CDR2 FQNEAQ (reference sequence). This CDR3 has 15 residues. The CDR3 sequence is CASSLSQGQADTQYF. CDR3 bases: TGTGCCAGCAGCCTCTCGCAGGGTCAGGCAGATACGCAGTATTTT.

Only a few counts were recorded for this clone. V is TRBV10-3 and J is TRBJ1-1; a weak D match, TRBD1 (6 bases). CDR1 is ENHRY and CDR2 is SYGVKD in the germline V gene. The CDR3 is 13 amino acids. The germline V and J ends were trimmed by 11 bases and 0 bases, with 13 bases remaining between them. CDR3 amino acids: CASATGMNTEAFF. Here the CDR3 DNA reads TGTGCCTCTGCGACAGGAATGAACACTGAAGCTTTCTTT.

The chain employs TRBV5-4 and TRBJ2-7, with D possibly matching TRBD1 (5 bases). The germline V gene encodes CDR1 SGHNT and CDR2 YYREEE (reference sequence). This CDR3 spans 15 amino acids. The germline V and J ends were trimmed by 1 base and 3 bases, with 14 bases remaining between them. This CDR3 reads CASSLKGQGNYEQYF. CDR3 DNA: TGTGCCAGCAGCTTGAAGGGTCAGGGTAACTACGAGCAGTACTTC.

The CDR3 here is CARPITRTSGKPPYNEQFF. Here the CDR3 DNA reads TGTGCCAGGCCTATTACCCGGACTAGCGGGAAACCCCCCTACAATGAGCAGTTCTTC. V gene TRBV19 combines with J gene TRBJ2-1; TRBD2 aligns across 12 bases. V trimming: 9 bases; J trimming: 2 bases; junction bases outside the gene matches: 17. CDR1 is LNHDA, CDR2 SQIVND, per germline (reference sequence). This CDR3 spans 19 amino acids.

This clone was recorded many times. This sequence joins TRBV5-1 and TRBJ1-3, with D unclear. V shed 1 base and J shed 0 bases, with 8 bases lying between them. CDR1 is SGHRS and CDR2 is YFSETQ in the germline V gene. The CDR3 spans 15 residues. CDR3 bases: TGCGCCAGCAGCTTGTCACAGAGCTCTGGAAACACCATATATTTT. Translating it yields CASSLSQSSGNTIYF.

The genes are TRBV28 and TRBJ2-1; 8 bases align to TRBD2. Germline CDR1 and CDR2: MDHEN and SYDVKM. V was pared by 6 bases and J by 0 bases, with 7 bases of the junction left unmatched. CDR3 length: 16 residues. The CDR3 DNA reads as TGTGCCAGCAGAATGCTACTAGCGGCCTCCTACAATGAGCAGTTCTTC. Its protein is CASRMLLAASYNEQFF. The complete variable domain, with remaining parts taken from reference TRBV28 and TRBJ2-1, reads DVKVTQSSRYLVKRTGEKVFLECVQDMDHENMFWYRQDPGLGLRLIYFSYDVKMKEKGDIPEGYSVSREKKERFSLILESASTNQTSMYLCASRMLLAASYNEQFFGPGTRLTVL.

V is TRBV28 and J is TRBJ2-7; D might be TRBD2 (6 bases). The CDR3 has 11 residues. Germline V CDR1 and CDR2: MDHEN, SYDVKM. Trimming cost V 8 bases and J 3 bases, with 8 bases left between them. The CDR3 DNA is TGTGCCAGCGGGGGGTTCTACGAGCAGTACGTC. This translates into CASGGFYEQYV.

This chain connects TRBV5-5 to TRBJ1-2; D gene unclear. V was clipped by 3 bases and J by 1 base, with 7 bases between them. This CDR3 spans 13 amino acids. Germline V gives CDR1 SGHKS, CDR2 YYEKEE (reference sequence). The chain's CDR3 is CASSSRVNYGYTF. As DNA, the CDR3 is TGTGCCAGCAGCTCCCGCGTTAACTATGGCTACACCTTC. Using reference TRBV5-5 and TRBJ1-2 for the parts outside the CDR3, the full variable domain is DAGVTQSPTHLIKTRGQQVTLRCSPISGHKSVSWYQQVLGQGPQFIFQYYEKEERGRGNFPDRFSARQFPNYSSELNVNALLLGDSALYLCASSSRVNYGYTFGSGTRLTVV.

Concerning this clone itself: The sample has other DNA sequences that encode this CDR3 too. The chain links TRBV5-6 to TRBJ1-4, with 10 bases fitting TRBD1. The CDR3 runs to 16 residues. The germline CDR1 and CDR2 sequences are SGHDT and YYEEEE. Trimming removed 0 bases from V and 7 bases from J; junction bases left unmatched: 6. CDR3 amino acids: CASSLAGDRGREKLFF. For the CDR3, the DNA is TGTGCCAGCAGCTTGGCGGGGGACAGGGGACGTGAAAAACTGTTTTTT.

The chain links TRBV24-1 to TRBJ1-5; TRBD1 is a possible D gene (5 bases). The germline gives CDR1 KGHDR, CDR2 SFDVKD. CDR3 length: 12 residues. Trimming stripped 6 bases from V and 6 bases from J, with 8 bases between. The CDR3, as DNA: TGTGCCACCAGTACAGGAAGTCAGCCCCAGCATTTT. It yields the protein CATSTGSQPQHF.

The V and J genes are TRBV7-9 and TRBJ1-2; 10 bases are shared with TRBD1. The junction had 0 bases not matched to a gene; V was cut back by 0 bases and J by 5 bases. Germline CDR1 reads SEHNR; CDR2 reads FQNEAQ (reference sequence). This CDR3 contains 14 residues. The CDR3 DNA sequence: TGTGCCAGCAGCTTAGCGGGACAGGGGTATGGCTACACCTTC. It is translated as CASSLAGQGYGYTF.

CDR3 amino acids: CASRVGGCVSTSRKRSQYV. The CDR3 DNA reads TGCGCCAGCAGGGTGGGAGGGTGCGTGTCGACCTCGCGGAAACGATCGCAGTACGTC. The chain uses TRBV10-1 and TRBJ2-7; the match to TRBD2 covers 7 bases. This CDR3 is 19 amino acids long. V was pared by 6 bases and J by 9 bases, with 29 bases of the junction left unmatched. CDR1 and CDR2 from the germline V gene are WNHNN and SYGVQD (reference sequence).

The CDR3 coding sequence is TGTGCCAGCAGTCGGGACAGGGGCCTCTATGGCTACACCTTC. Translated, it gives CASSRDRGLYGYTF. The chain links TRBV6-5 to TRBJ1-2, with 10 bases that match TRBD1. Germline values: CDR1 MNHEY, CDR2 SVGAGI. The CDR3 length is 14 residues. V lost 5 bases and J lost 4; bases outside the gene matches: 4.

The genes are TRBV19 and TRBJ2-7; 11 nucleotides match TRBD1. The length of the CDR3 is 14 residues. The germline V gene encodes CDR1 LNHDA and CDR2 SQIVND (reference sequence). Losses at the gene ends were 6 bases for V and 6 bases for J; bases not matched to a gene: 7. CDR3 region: CASSPRDRGVEQYF. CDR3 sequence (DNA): TGTGCCAGTAGCCCCCGGGACAGGGGGGTCGAGCAGTACTTC.

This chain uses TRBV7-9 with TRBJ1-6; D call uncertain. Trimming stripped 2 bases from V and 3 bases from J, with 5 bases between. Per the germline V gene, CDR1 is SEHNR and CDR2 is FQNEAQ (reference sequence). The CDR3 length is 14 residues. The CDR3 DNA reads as TGTGCCAGCAGCTTAACAGACTATAATTCACCCCTCCACTTT. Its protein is CASSLTDYNSPLHF.

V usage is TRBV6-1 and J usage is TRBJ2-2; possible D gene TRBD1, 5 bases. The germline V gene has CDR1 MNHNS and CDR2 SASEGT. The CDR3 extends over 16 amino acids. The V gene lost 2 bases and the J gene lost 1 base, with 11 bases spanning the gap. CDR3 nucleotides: TGTGCCAGCAGTGAATGGAGACAGAGGAACACCGGGGAGCTGTTTTTT. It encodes CASSEWRQRNTGELFF.

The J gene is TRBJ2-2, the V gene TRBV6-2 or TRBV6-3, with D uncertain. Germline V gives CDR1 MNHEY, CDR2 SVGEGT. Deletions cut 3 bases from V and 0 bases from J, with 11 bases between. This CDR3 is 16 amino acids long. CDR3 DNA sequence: TGTGCCAGCAGTTATACCCGTGCGACGAACACCGGGGAGCTGTTTTTT. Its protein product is CASSYTRATNTGELFF.

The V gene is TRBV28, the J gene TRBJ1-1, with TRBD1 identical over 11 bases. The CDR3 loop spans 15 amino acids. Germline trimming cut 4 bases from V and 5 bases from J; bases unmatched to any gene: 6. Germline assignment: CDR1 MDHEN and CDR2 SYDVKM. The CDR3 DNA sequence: TGTGCCAGCAGTTCCGGGACAGGGGGTGATACTGAAGCTTTCTTT. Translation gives CASSSGTGGDTEAFF.

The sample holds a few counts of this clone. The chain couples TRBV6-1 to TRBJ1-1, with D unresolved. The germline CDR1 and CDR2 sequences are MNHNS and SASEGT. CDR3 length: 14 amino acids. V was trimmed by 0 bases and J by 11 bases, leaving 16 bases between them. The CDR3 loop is CASSEAVRQDGAFF. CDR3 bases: TGTGCCAGCAGTGAAGCTGTGCGGCAAGATGGGGCTTTCTTT.

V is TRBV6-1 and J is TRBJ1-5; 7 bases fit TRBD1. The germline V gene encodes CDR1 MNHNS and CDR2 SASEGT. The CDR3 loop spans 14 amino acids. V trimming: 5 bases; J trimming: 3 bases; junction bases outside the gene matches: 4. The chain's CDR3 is CASSLDRPNQPQHF. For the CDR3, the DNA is TGTGCCAGCAGTCTGGACAGGCCCAATCAGCCCCAGCATTTT.

CDR3 nucleotides: TGTGCCAGCAGGGGGGACATAAGCACAGATACGCAGTATTTT. Protein: CASRGDISTDTQYF. V is TRBV2 and J is TRBJ2-3; D possibly corresponds to TRBD1 (6 bases). The CDR3 extends over 14 amino acids. Germline V gives CDR1 SNHLY, CDR2 FYNNEI. V was trimmed by 6 bases and J by 0 bases, leaving 10 bases between them. Full variable domain (outside the CDR3, taken from reference TRBV2 and TRBJ2-3): EPEVTQTPSHQVTQMGQEVILRCVPISNHLYFYWYRQILGQKVEFLVSFYNNEISEKSEIFDDQFSVERPDGSNFTLKIRSTKLEDSAMYFCASRGDISTDTQYFGPGTRLTVL.